One sample yielded the 22 T cell receptor beta chains listed below, sequenced in a study of blood T cell repertoires in COVID-19. Assay: immunoSEQ multiplex PCR; the TCRdb copy retains only in-frame clones and omits some. The sample lists 150,000 to 200,000 clones, 65% to 85% occurring once. Sequencing used peripheral blood. These receptors came from a human donor with acute or convalescent COVID-19. The donor label of this sample is uncertain.

The V and J genes are TRBV4-1 and TRBJ2-3; TRBD1 aligns across 9 bases. This CDR3 is 14 amino acids long. Trimming removed 5 bases from V and 2 bases from J; junction bases left unmatched: 2. CDR1 is MGHRA and CDR2 is YSYEKL in the germline V gene. CDR3 residues: CASSGTGTTDTQYF. The CDR3 DNA is TGCGCCAGCAGCGGGACAGGGACCACAGATACGCAGTATTTT.

This clone came up a few times. The gene calls are TRBV28 and TRBJ1-4; D unresolved. CDR1 and CDR2 from the germline V gene are MDHEN and SYDVKM. This CDR3 spans 14 amino acids. Trimming left V 9 bases short and J 8 bases short, with 19 bases between. Written as DNA, the CDR3 is TGTGCCAGTTGGCCGGGAAACCAAAGGGAAAAACTGTTTTTT. Translation: CASWPGNQREKLFF.

The rearrangement uses TRBV10-3 and TRBJ2-1; TRBD2 matches at 8 bases. J lost 3 bases, V lost 0 bases, and 4 bases had no gene match. Germline V gene data show CDR1 as ENHRY and CDR2 as SYGVKD. This CDR3 has 16 residues. The CDR3 nucleotides read TGTGCCATCAGTGAGTCTGGCCGGGGGGGCTACAATGAGCAGTTCTTC. It encodes CAISESGRGGYNEQFF.

J is TRBJ1-1 and V is TRBV19; maybe TRBD1 (5 bases). CDR3 length: 16 residues. The V and J ends lost 7 bases and 0 bases respectively, with 18 bases between them. Germline V gene sequence: CDR1 LNHDA, CDR2 SQIVND (reference sequence). The CDR3 nucleotides read TGTGCCAGTAAAAATACCAGGGACTTGGTGAACACTGAAGCTTTCTTT. Translated, it gives CASKNTRDLVNTEAFF.

The gene calls are TRBV20-1 and TRBJ2-3; 10 nucleotides agree with TRBD2. The ends lost 3 bases at V and 6 bases at J; junction bases unmatched: 9. Per the germline V gene, CDR1 is DFQATT and CDR2 is SNEGSKA (reference sequence). This CDR3 has 15 amino acids. As DNA, the CDR3 is TGCAGTGCTAGTGCAGCGGGGGGGTCGGAGGATACGCAGTATTTT. Translating gives CSASAAGGSEDTQYF.

This clone was counted only a few times. J is TRBJ1-4 and V is TRBV4-1; D call uncertain. Per the germline V gene, CDR1 is MGHRA and CDR2 is YSYEKL. V shed 1 base and J shed 6 bases, with 6 bases lying between them. This CDR3 is 13 amino acids long. The DNA for the CDR3 is TGCGCCAGCAGCCAAGTTCGGGATGAAAAACTGTTTTTT. It translates to CASSQVRDEKLFF.

J is TRBJ1-5 and V is TRBV5-1; TRBD1 aligns across 7 bases. With V trimmed by 4 bases and J by 6 bases, 10 bases remained unmatched. This CDR3 contains 15 residues. Germline V lookup: CDR1 SGHRS, CDR2 YFSETQ. The DNA of the CDR3 is TGCGCCAGCAGCCCCACGACAGGGAACGGTCAGCCCCAGCATTTT. This gives the protein CASSPTTGNGQPQHF.

V gene TRBV27 combines with J gene TRBJ1-2; D perhaps matches TRBD1 (5 bases). Germline loops: CDR1 MNHEY, CDR2 SMNVEV (reference sequence). The CDR3 loop spans 13 amino acids. V lost 6 bases and J lost 8, with 16 bases in between. The CDR3 region is CASSGVSGGGYTF. In nucleotides, the CDR3 is TGTGCCAGCAGCGGCGTTTCGGGGGGGGGCTACACCTTC.

In nucleotides, the CDR3 is TGTGCCAGCAGCTCAGGCGACAGGGGGTACGGAGAGACCCAGTACTTC. It translates to CASSSGDRGYGETQYF. V is TRBV7-2 and J is TRBJ2-5; 9 bases fit TRBD1. Trimming cost V 4 bases and J 4 bases; bases outside gene matches: 10. The CDR3 is made up of 16 amino acids. Germline-derived CDR1 and CDR2 are SGHTA and FQGNSA.

This chain uses TRBV19 with TRBJ2-7; a possible D gene is TRBD2 (6 bases). Trimming removed 6 bases at V and 5 bases at J, with 14 bases between. CDR1 is LNHDA, CDR2 SQIVND, per germline (reference sequence). The CDR3 loop spans 13 amino acids. The CDR3 DNA is TGTGCCAGTAGCTCCTCGTGGGGGGACGAGCAGTACTTC. This encodes CASSSSWGDEQYF.

This clone was seen a handful of times. The rearrangement links TRBV2 to TRBJ1-6, with 9 bases fitting TRBD1. With 7 bases clipped from V and 10 bases from J, the junction kept 5 bases outside the gene matches. The CDR3 covers 13 residues. Germline V gives CDR1 SNHLY, CDR2 FYNNEI. The DNA for the CDR3 is TGTGCCAGCAATGGACAGGGGCGATCACCCCTCCACTTT. The encoded protein is CASNGQGRSPLHF.

The chain combines TRBV28 with TRBJ1-2, with D possibly being TRBD1 (5 bases). The germline V gene encodes CDR1 MDHEN and CDR2 SYDVKM. The V and J ends lost 3 bases and 0 bases respectively, with 11 bases between them. The CDR3 is 15 amino acids. DNA for the CDR3: TGTGCCAGCAGTTTCAATGGGGGGGCTAACTATGGCTACACCTTC. Encoded protein: CASSFNGGANYGYTF.

The chain is built from TRBV3-1 (or the pseudogene TRBV3-2) and TRBJ2-3, with TRBD2 as a possible D gene (7 bases). The CDR3 extends over 15 amino acids. Germline V gene data show CDR1 as LGHDT and CDR2 as YNNKEL (reference sequence). V was trimmed by 4 bases and J by 2 bases, leaving 13 bases between them. CDR3 coding DNA: TGTGCCAGCAGCCGGGGGGGGCCTTCCACAGATACGCAGTATTTT. Its translation: CASSRGGPSTDTQYF.

The chain couples TRBV2 to TRBJ1-5; 7 bases agree with TRBD1. CDR3 length: 15 amino acids. CDR1 is SNHLY, CDR2 FYNNEI, per germline. With 1 base clipped from V and 6 bases from J, the junction kept 6 bases outside the gene matches. In DNA form, the CDR3 reads TGTGCCAGCAGTGAAGGGGGTCAGGGGGTTCAGCCCCAGCATTTT. Residues: CASSEGGQGVQPQHF.

The chain couples TRBV12-5 to TRBJ2-7; 10 bases are shared with TRBD2. This CDR3 spans 15 amino acids. The germline CDR1 and CDR2 sequences are LGHNT and FRNRAP. Trimming cost V 2 bases and J 9 bases; bases outside gene matches: 10. This CDR3 reads CASGLFLAGVLGQYF. In DNA, the CDR3 is TGTGCTAGTGGTTTGTTCCTAGCGGGGGTCCTGGGGCAGTACTTC.

This clone has a handful of counts. The DNA for the CDR3 is TGTGCCACCCGCCAACCCGGGACAGGTTCCTACGAGCAGTACTTC. Residues: CATRQPGTGSYEQYF. The chain combines TRBV15 with TRBJ2-7; 8 bases align to TRBD1. J lost 1 base, V lost 8 bases, and 10 bases had no gene match. This CDR3 comprises 15 residues. Germline CDR1 is LNHNV and CDR2 is YYDKDF (reference sequence).

This chain's CDR3 is CASSLGVAWGVDTQYF. CDR3 in DNA: TGTGCCAGCAGTTTGGGGGTAGCCTGGGGGGTTGATACGCAGTATTTT. The chain employs TRBV27 and TRBJ2-3; maybe TRBD2 (6 bases). This CDR3 has 16 residues. Looked up from germline, CDR1 is MNHEY and CDR2 is SMNVEV (reference sequence). Trimming removed 3 bases at V and 6 bases at J, with 19 bases between.

The V call is TRBV30, the J call TRBJ1-4; 9 bases agree with TRBD1. Unmatched junction bases numbered 6, after V lost 5 bases and J lost 8 bases. CDR1 and CDR2 from the germline V gene are GTSNPN and SVGIG (reference sequence). The CDR3 totals 13 residues. CDR3 DNA sequence: TGTGCCTGGGGACAGGGGACGGAGGAAAAACTGTTTTTT. Translation: CAWGQGTEEKLFF.

This clone was observed at least ten times. The rearrangement joins TRBV7-9 to TRBJ1-6, with 8 bases that match TRBD1. This CDR3 contains 14 residues. Germline loops: CDR1 SEHNR, CDR2 FQNEAQ (reference sequence). V lost 4 bases and J lost 7; bases outside the gene matches: 3. The CDR3 DNA reads TGTGCCAGCAGCTACGACAGGGGCAATTCACCCCTCCACTTT. It translates to CASSYDRGNSPLHF.

This chain connects TRBV2 to TRBJ2-1, with 10 positions matching TRBD2. CDR3 size: 13 residues. The J segment lost 5 bases and the V segment lost 8 bases, leaving 3 bases of the junction unmatched. Per the germline V gene, CDR1 is SNHLY and CDR2 is FYNNEI. The CDR3 loop is CASLAGVHNEQFF. Written as DNA, the CDR3 is TGTGCCAGCCTAGCGGGAGTGCACAATGAGCAGTTCTTC. The entire variable domain, with the rest obtained from reference TRBV2 and TRBJ2-1, is as follows: EPEVTQTPSHQVTQMGQEVILRCVPISNHLYFYWYRQILGQKVEFLVSFYNNEISEKSEIFDDQFSVERPDGSNFTLKIRSTKLEDSAMYFCASLAGVHNEQFFGPGTRLTVL.

The J gene is TRBJ2-5, the V gene TRBV5-6; 10 bases match TRBD2. The trim removed 3 bases at V and 1 base at J, leaving 3 bases unmatched. The CDR3 is 15 residues long. Germline V gives CDR1 SGHDT, CDR2 YYEEEE. The CDR3 DNA reads as TGTGCCAGCAGCTCAGCGGGGGGGCTCCAAGAGACCCAGTACTTC. Encoded protein: CASSSAGGLQETQYF.

The V gene is TRBV7-3, the J gene TRBJ2-2, with 7 bases aligning to TRBD1. The germline CDR1 and CDR2 sequences are SGHTA and FQGTGA. The CDR3 contains 15 residues. The J segment lost 3 bases and the V segment lost 3 bases, leaving 4 bases of the junction unmatched. DNA of the CDR3: TGTGCCAGCAGCTTCGGGACAGCTCACACCGGGGAGCTGTTTTTT. It codes for CASSFGTAHTGELFF.